The clone carrying this T cell receptor beta chain was detected only a few times. Germline CDR1 SGDLS, CDR2 YYNGEE. This CDR3 has 16 amino acids. Trimming stripped 0 bases from V and 6 bases from J, with 16 bases between. This sample is part of a study of T-cell reconstitution after alpha-beta-depleted transplantation in children. Preparation of the TCRbeta library used unique molecular identifiers. TCRdb reprocessed the PCR reads with MiXCR, giving one entry per CDR3 protein. The table has 500,000 or so distinct CDR3 sequences, about 10% seen once. V gene TRBV9 combines with J gene TRBJ2-1, with D possibly TRBD2 on 5 matching bases. This sequence was found in a female patient aged 2 to 10 who had a stem cell transplant for aplastic anemia, so the T cells may come from the graft donor. Here the sequenced sample was PBMCs, mostly from graft donor cells, taken 180 days after TCRalphabeta/CD19-depleted stem cell transplant. This chain's CDR3 is CASSVAVGAGGNEQFF. CDR3 bases: TGTGCCAGCAGCGTAGCGGTGGGTGCGGGCGGCAATGAGCAGTTCTTC.